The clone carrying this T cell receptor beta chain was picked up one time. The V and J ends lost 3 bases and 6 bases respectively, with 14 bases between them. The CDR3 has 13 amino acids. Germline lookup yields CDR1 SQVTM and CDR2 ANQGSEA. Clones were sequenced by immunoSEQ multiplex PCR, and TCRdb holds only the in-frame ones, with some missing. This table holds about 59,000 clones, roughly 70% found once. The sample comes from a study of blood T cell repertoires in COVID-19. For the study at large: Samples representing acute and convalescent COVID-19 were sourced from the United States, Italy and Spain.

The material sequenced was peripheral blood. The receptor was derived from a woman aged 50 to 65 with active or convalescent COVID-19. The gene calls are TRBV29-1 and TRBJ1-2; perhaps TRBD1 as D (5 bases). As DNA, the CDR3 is TGCAGCGTTGATTCGTTGGGGCAAAATGGCTACACCTTC. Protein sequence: CSVDSLGQNGYTF. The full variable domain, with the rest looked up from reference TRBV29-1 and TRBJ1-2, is SAVISQKPSRDICQRGTSLTIQCQVDSQVTMMFWYRQQPGQSLTLIATANQGSEATYESGFVIDKFPISRPNLTFSTLTVSNMSPEDSSIYLCSVDSLGQNGYTFGSGTRLTVV.